The rows below give T cell receptor beta chains drawn from one sample of a study of blood T cell repertoires in COVID-19. Produced via immunoSEQ multiplex PCR; TCRdb's table is partial and in-frame only. Among 21,000 or so clones, around 89% were seen once, and the ten largest hold approximately 17%. The sample consisted of peripheral blood. The receptors shown here come from a man in his 70s with active COVID-19. Both conserved end residues are part of each CDR3. The order of the fields is V gene, J gene, D gene, clone size, CDR3 DNA, CDR3 protein. A D gene is named only where the DNA matches it firmly. Clone size is given for some rows only: seen once, a few or many times, or a class if the clone is expanded.

V: TRBV6-5; J: TRBJ1-5; D: TRBD1; size: few; DNA: TGTGCCAGCAGTCCGGACAGGGGTGAGCCCCAGCATTTT; CDR3: CASSPDRGEPQHF
V: TRBV30; J: TRBJ2-7; D: -; size: once; DNA: TGTGCCTGGAGGGAGTCCGGCGAGCAGTACTTC; CDR3: CAWRESGEQYF
V: TRBV30; J: TRBJ2-3; D: -; size: -; DNA: TGTGCCTGGAGTGTTAATCCCTTAGCACCCACAGATACGCAGTATTTT; CDR3: CAWSVNPLAPTDTQYF
V: TRBV2; J: TRBJ1-5; D: -; size: -; DNA: TGTGCCAGCAGGGGCGAACCGAATCAGCCCCAGCATTTT; CDR3: CASRGEPNQPQHF
V: TRBV4-2; J: TRBJ2-1; D: TRBD1; size: -; DNA: TGTGCCAGCAGCAAAGGACGGGACAGAGGAAGTAGCTCCTACAATGAGCAGTTCTTC; CDR3: CASSKGRDRGSSSYNEQFF
V: TRBV7-9; J: TRBJ2-7; D: TRBD1; size: -; DNA: TGTGCCAGCAGCTCCCCCCCGGACAGGATGGTTCACTTATACGAGCAGTACTTC; CDR3: CASSSPPDRMVHLYEQYF
V: TRBV10-3; J: TRBJ2-3; D: TRBD2; size: -; DNA: TGTGCCATCAGTGAGTCGTTACTAGCGGGAACCACAGATACGCAGTATTTT; CDR3: CAISESLLAGTTDTQYF
V: TRBV23-1; J: TRBJ2-7; D: -; size: -; DNA: TGCGCCAGCAGTCCGGTTCCCCGGGAGTTCGAGCAGTACTTC; CDR3: CASSPVPREFEQYF
V: TRBV19; J: TRBJ1-4; D: TRBD1; size: once; DNA: TGTGCCAGTAGTCCCCGGACAGGGACGGGGGAAAAACTGTTTTTT; CDR3: CASSPRTGTGEKLFF
V: TRBV7-8; J: TRBJ1-4; D: TRBD1; size: -; DNA: TGTGCCAGCAGCGGATGGGGACAGGGGCACCCCGAAAAACTGTTTTTT; CDR3: CASSGWGQGHPEKLFF
V: TRBV14; J: TRBJ2-1; D: -; size: once; DNA: TGTGCCAGCAGCCGGTGGAGGAGCTCCTACAATGAGCAGTTCTTC; CDR3: CASSRWRSSYNEQFF
V: TRBV7-9; J: TRBJ1-1; D: -; size: -; DNA: TGTGCCAGCAGTATCCAGGGGTTAGAGGCTTTCTTT; CDR3: CASSIQGLEAFF
V: TRBV7-8; J: TRBJ2-1; D: -; size: once; DNA: TGTGCCAGCAGCTTTTATGCCGGTAACTCCTACAATGAGCAGTTCTTC; CDR3: CASSFYAGNSYNEQFF
V: TRBV4-1; J: TRBJ1-1; D: -; size: -; DNA: TGCGCCAGCAGCCAAGGAGGTAGGGCAGGGTCAAGGAACACTGAAGCTTTCTTT; CDR3: CASSQGGRAGSRNTEAFF
V: TRBV29-1; J: TRBJ2-7; D: TRBD1; size: -; DNA: TGCAGCGTTGTTGTGACAGGGGCCTACGAGCAGTACTTC; CDR3: CSVVVTGAYEQYF
V: TRBV5-1; J: TRBJ2-7; D: TRBD1; size: once; DNA: TGCGCCAGCAGTCAAGAGCCGGGACAGGGTACCTACGAGCAGTACTTC; CDR3: CASSQEPGQGTYEQYF
V: TRBV5-1; J: TRBJ2-5; D: -; size: once; DNA: TGCGCCAGCAGCTTGGCGGCAGGGAAGGAGGAGACCCAGTACTTC; CDR3: CASSLAAGKEETQYF
V: TRBV2; J: TRBJ1-3; D: TRBD1; size: -; DNA: TGTGCCAGCAGCCCCGTACAGGGGGCGCGTGGAAACACCATATATTTT; CDR3: CASSPVQGARGNTIYF
V: TRBV2; J: TRBJ1-1; D: -; size: few; DNA: TGTGCCAGCATCGCGGACAGAAACACTGAAGCTTTCTTT; CDR3: CASIADRNTEAFF
V: TRBV7-2; J: TRBJ1-3; D: -; size: once; DNA: TGTGCCAGCAGTCCAGATAGAAACACCATATATTTT; CDR3: CASSPDRNTIYF
V: TRBV29-1; J: TRBJ1-1; D: TRBD1; size: -; DNA: TGCAGCGGATATACAGGGGGCGAAGCTTTCTTT; CDR3: CSGYTGGEAFF
V: TRBV18; J: TRBJ1-6; D: -; size: -; DNA: TGTGCCAGCACTTCACAGGGACCGGATAATTCACCCCTCCACTTT; CDR3: CASTSQGPDNSPLHF
V: TRBV7-8; J: TRBJ2-3; D: TRBD2; size: -; DNA: TGTGCCAGCAGCTTAACTAGCGGGACCCGGGGAGATACGCAGTATTTT; CDR3: CASSLTSGTRGDTQYF
V: TRBV12-5; J: TRBJ1-5; D: -; size: few; DNA: TGTGCTAGTGGTCCCCAGGGAACTGGGCCCCAGCATTTT; CDR3: CASGPQGTGPQHF
V: TRBV5-1; J: TRBJ2-7; D: -; size: -; DNA: TGCGCCAGCAGTTCTCCCGGTAGGCAGGGGTTCGTGTACTTC; CDR3: CASSSPGRQGFVYF
V: TRBV6-1; J: TRBJ1-1; D: -; size: once; DNA: TGTGCCAGCAGTGAACCGCCCACCGGGGCTTTCTTT; CDR3: CASSEPPTGAFF
V: TRBV2; J: TRBJ2-3; D: TRBD1; size: -; DNA: TGTGCCAGCAGTGGGCCGACAGGGGGCTGGACAGATACGCAGTATTTT; CDR3: CASSGPTGGWTDTQYF
V: TRBV30; J: TRBJ1-2; D: -; size: once; DNA: TGTGCCTGGAGTCCGGCAGGCCGTCTAGGCTACACCTTC; CDR3: CAWSPAGRLGYTF
V: TRBV7-8; J: TRBJ1-2; D: -; size: -; DNA: TGTGCCAGCAGCCCCGACATAAACTATGGCTACACCTTC; CDR3: CASSPDINYGYTF
V: TRBV5-4; J: TRBJ1-2; D: -; size: -; DNA: TGTGCCAGCAGCTTCGGAGGTACGCATTATGGCTACACCTTC; CDR3: CASSFGGTHYGYTF
V: TRBV4-1; J: TRBJ1-6; D: TRBD1; size: medium-sized; DNA: TGCGCCAGCAGCCAACTGGGGGACAGTGTGGATTCACCCCTCCACTTT; CDR3: CASSQLGDSVDSPLHF
V: TRBV7-3; J: TRBJ1-2; D: TRBD1; size: -; DNA: TGTGCCAGCAGCTCCGACAGGGACTATGGCTACACCTTC; CDR3: CASSSDRDYGYTF
V: TRBV9; J: TRBJ2-3; D: -; size: -; DNA: TGTGCCAGCAGCGTAGCGTCAGATACGCAGTATTTT; CDR3: CASSVASDTQYF
V: TRBV5-1; J: TRBJ1-2; D: TRBD1; size: -; DNA: TGCGCCAGCAGCTTGGGGGACAGGTTCTATGGCTACACCTTC; CDR3: CASSLGDRFYGYTF
V: TRBV19; J: TRBJ2-3; D: TRBD2; size: -; DNA: TGTGCCAGTACCGGGGGGCTAGCGGGGGCCCACCCCAGCACAGATACGCAGTATTTT; CDR3: CASTGGLAGAHPSTDTQYF
V: TRBV19; J: TRBJ2-3; D: TRBD2; size: -; DNA: TGTGCCAGTAGTCCTCGGACTAGCTTCGCAGATACGCAGTATTTT; CDR3: CASSPRTSFADTQYF
V: TRBV29-1; J: TRBJ2-2; D: -; size: once; DNA: TGCAGCGTTGATCCCTGGGGCGGCGGGGAGCTGTTTTTT; CDR3: CSVDPWGGGELFF
V: TRBV30; J: TRBJ1-6; D: -; size: -; DNA: TGTGCCTGGACAGCACAGGTATTGTCACCCCTCCACTTT; CDR3: CAWTAQVLSPLHF
V: TRBV11-2; J: TRBJ1-2; D: -; size: few; DNA: TGTGCCAGCAGCTTTACGGACTATGGCTACACCTTC; CDR3: CASSFTDYGYTF
V: TRBV19; J: TRBJ1-1; D: -; size: -; DNA: TGTGCCAGTAAGGCGGGAAACACTGAAGCTTTCTTT; CDR3: CASKAGNTEAFF
V: TRBV10-2; J: TRBJ1-1; D: -; size: -; DNA: TGCGCCAGCAGTGAGGGAGGCCCAAGGCTGAGAAACACTGAAGCTTTCTTT; CDR3: CASSEGGPRLRNTEAFF
V: TRBV3-1/TRBV3-2; J: TRBJ2-4; D: -; size: -; DNA: TGTGCCAGCAGCCCGCGGCGGGACAAAAACATTCAGTACTTC; CDR3: CASSPRRDKNIQYF
V: TRBV7-3; J: TRBJ2-3; D: -; size: few; DNA: TGTGCCAGCAGCTTCTACAGGGAAGATACGCAGTATTTT; CDR3: CASSFYREDTQYF
V: TRBV6-5; J: TRBJ2-2; D: TRBD2; size: -; DNA: TGTGCCAGCAGCCGCGGGGGGGCCACCGGGGAGCTGTTTTTT; CDR3: CASSRGGATGELFF
V: TRBV7-9; J: TRBJ1-6; D: TRBD1; size: -; DNA: TGTGCCAGCAGCTCGGACAGGGGCGGTTCACCCCTCCACTTT; CDR3: CASSSDRGGSPLHF
V: TRBV6-2/TRBV6-3; J: TRBJ2-3; D: TRBD2; size: once; DNA: TGTGCCAGCAGTTTTGGACTAGCGGGAGGTGAAGATACGCAGTATTTT; CDR3: CASSFGLAGGEDTQYF
V: TRBV6-1; J: TRBJ2-1; D: -; size: -; DNA: TGTGCCAGCAGTGAAGGGCCCCAACAGGTATTTGAGCAGTTCTTC; CDR3: CASSEGPQQVFEQFF
V: TRBV30; J: TRBJ1-2; D: TRBD1; size: once; DNA: TGTGCCTGGAGTGTATACAGGGGTGGCTACACCTTC; CDR3: CAWSVYRGGYTF
V: TRBV11-3; J: TRBJ2-2; D: -; size: -; DNA: TGTGCCAGCAGCTTCCGGGCAGGGGATACCGGGGAGCTGTTTTTT; CDR3: CASSFRAGDTGELFF